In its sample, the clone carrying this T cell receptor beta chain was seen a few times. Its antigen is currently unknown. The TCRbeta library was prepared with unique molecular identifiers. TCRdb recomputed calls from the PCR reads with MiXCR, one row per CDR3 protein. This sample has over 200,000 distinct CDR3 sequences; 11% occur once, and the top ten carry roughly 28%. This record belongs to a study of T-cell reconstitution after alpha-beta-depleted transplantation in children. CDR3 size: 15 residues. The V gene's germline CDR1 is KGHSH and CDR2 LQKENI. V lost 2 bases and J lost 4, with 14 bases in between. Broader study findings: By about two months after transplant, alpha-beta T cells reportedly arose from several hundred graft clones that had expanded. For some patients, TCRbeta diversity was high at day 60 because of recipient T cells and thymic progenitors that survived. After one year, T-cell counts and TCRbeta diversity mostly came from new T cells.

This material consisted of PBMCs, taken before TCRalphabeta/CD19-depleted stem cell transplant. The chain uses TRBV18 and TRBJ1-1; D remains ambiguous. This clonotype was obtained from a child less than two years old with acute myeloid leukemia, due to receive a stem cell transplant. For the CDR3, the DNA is TGTGCCAGCTCACCAAACAGCCCCCGGAGCACTGAAGCTTTCTTT. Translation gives CASSPNSPRSTEAFF. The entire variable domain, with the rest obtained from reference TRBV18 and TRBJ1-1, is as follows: NAGVMQNPRHLVRRRGQEARLRCSPMKGHSHVYWYRQLPEEGLKFMVYLQKENIIDESGMPKERFSAEFPKEGPSILRIQQVVRGDSAAYFCASSPNSPRSTEAFFGQGTRLTVV.